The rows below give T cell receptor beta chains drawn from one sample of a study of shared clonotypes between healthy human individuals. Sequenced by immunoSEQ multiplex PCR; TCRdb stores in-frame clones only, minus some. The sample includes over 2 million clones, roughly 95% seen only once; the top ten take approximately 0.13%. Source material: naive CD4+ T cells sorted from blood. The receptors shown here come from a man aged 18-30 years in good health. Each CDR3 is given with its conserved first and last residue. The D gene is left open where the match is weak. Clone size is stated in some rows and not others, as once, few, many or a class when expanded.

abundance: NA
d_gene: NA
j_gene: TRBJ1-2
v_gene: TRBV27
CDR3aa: CAAGSRAGYTF
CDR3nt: TGTGCCGCAGGCTCTAGGGCTGGCTACACCTTC

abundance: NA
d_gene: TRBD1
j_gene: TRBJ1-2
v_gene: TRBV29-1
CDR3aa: CSVEDRGPYGYTF
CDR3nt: TGCAGCGTCGAGGACAGGGGTCCCTATGGCTACACCTTC

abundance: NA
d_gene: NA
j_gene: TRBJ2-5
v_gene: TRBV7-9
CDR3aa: CASGTLKGETQYF
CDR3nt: TGTGCCAGCGGCACATTAAAGGGAGAGACCCAGTACTTC

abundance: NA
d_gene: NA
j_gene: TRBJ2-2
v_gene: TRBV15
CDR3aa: CATSRGGENTGELFF
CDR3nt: TGTGCCACCAGCAGAGGCGGGGAAAACACCGGGGAGCTGTTTTTT

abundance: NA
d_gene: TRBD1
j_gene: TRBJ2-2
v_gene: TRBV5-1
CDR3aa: CASSLRTGRSPGELFF
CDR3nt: TGCGCCAGCAGCCTAAGGACAGGCCGGTCCCCCGGGGAGCTGTTTTTT

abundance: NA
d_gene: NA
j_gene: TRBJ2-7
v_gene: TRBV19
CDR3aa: CASSKGGSSYEQYF
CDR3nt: TGTGCCAGTAGTAAAGGGGGTAGCTCCTACGAGCAGTACTTC

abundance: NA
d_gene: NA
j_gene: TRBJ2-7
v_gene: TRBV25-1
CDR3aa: CASSLSGFGYEQYF
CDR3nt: TGTGCCAGCTCTTTGTCGGGGTTCGGATACGAGCAGTACTTC

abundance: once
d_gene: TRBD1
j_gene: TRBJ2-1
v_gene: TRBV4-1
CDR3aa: CASRQSGGNEQFF
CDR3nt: TGCGCCAGCAGGCAATCAGGGGGCAATGAGCAGTTCTTC

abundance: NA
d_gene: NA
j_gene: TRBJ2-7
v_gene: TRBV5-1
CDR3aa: CASSPLRQGVVEQYF
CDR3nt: TGCGCCAGCAGCCCCCTCAGGCAGGGAGTTGTTGAGCAGTACTTC

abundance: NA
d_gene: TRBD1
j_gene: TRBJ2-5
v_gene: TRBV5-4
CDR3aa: CASSLTGSIGETQYF
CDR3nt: TGTGCCAGCAGCCTGACAGGGAGCATAGGAGAGACCCAGTACTTC

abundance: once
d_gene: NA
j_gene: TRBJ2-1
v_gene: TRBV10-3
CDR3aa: CAISDNSNEQFF
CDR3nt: TGTGCCATCAGTGACAACTCGAATGAGCAGTTCTTC

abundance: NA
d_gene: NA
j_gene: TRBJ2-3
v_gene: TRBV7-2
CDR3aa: CASSLMGTTDTQYF
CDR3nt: TGTGCCAGCAGCTTGATGGGCACCACAGATACGCAGTATTTT

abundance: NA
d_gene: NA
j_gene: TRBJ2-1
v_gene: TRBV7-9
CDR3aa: CASSLATSGEQFF
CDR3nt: TGTGCCAGCAGCTTAGCGACTAGTGGGGAGCAGTTCTTC

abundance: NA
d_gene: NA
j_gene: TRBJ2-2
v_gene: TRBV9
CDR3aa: CASSPGTVNTGELFF
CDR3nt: TGTGCCAGCAGCCCCGGGACTGTGAACACCGGGGAGCTGTTTTTT

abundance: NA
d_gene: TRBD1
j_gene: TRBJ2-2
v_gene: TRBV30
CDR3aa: CAWTDREYSGELFF
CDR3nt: TGTGCCTGGACTGACAGGGAGTACAGCGGGGAGCTGTTTTTT

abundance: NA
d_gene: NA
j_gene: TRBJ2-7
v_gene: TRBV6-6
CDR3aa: CASSSGIAEQYF
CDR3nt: TGTGCCAGCAGTTCGGGGATTGCCGAGCAGTACTTC

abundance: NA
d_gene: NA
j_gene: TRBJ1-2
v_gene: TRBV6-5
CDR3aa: CASQRLGGGDGYTF
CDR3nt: TGTGCCAGCCAGCGTCTGGGGGGAGGGGATGGCTACACCTTC

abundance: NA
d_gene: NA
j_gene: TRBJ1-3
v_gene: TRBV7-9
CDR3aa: CASSLQLARSGNTIYF
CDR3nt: TGTGCCAGCAGCTTACAGTTGGCCCGCTCTGGAAACACCATATATTTT

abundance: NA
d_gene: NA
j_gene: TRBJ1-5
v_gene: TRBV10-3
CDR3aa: CAISEIGGNQPQHF
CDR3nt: TGTGCCATCAGTGAGATAGGGGGCAATCAGCCCCAGCATTTT

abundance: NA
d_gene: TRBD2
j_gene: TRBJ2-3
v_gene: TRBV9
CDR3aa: CASSRAGGDTDTQYF
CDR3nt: TGTGCCAGCAGTCGAGCGGGGGGTGACACAGATACGCAGTATTTT

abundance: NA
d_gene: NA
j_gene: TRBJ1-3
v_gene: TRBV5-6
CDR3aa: CASSRGGSRIYF
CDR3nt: TGTGCCAGCAGCAGAGGGGGTAGTCGCATATATTTT

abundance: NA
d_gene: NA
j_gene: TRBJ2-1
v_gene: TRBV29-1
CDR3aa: CSVVGHNEQFF
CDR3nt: TGCAGCGTTGTAGGCCACAATGAGCAGTTCTTC

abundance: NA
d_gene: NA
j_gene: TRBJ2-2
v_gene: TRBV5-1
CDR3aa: CASSLEVIATGELFF
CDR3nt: TGCGCCAGCAGCTTGGAGGTCATCGCAACCGGGGAGCTGTTTTTT

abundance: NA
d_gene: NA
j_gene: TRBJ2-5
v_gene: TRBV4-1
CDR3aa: CASSQDLRGQETQYF
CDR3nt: TGCGCCAGCAGCCAAGATTTACGGGGGCAAGAGACCCAGTACTTC

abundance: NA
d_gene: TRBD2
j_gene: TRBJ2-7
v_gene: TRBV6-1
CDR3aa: CASIGLAGGRQYF
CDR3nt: TGTGCCAGCATCGGACTAGCGGGAGGACGGCAGTACTTC

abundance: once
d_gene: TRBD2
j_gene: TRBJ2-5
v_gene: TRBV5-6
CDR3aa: CASSGAGGFFETQYF
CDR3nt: TGTGCCAGCAGCGGAGCGGGGGGATTTTTTGAGACCCAGTACTTC

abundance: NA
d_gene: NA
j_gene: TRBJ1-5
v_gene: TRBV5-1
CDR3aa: CASSLGAGNQPQHF
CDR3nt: TGCGCCAGCAGCTTGGGGGCGGGCAATCAGCCCCAGCATTTT

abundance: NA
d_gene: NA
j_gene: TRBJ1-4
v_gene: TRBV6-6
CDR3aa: CASSLGDSNEKLFF
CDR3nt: TGTGCCAGCAGCCTAGGGGACTCTAATGAAAAACTGTTTTTT

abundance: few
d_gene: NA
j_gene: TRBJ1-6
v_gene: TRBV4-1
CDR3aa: CASSHGLSSYNSPLHF
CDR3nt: TGCGCCAGCAGCCACGGGCTGAGCTCCTATAATTCACCCCTCCACTTT

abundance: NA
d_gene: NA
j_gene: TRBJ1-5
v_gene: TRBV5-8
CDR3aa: CATHKGFVGPQHF
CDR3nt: TGTGCCACTCATAAGGGTTTTGTGGGCCCCCAGCATTTT

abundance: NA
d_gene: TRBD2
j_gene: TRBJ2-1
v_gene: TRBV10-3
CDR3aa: CAISVLAGGRNNEQFF
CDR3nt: TGTGCCATCAGTGTACTAGCGGGAGGGAGGAACAATGAGCAGTTCTTC

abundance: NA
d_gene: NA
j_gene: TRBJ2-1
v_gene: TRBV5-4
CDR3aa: CASRGAGFYNEQFF
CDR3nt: TGTGCCAGTCGAGGGGCAGGTTTCTACAATGAGCAGTTCTTC

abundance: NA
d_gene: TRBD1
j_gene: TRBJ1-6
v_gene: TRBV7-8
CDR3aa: CASSSDRALSNRQPLHF
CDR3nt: TGTGCCAGCAGCTCCGACAGGGCATTAAGCAACCGCCAACCCCTCCACTTT

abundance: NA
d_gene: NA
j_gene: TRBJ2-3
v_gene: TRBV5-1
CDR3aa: CASSLGQDADTQYF
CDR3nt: TGCGCCAGCAGCTTGGGACAGGACGCAGATACGCAGTATTTT

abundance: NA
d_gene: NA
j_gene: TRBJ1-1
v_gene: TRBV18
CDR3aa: CASSPVTGGGGTEAFF
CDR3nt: TGTGCCAGCTCACCCGTAACGGGGGGAGGCGGCACTGAAGCTTTCTTT

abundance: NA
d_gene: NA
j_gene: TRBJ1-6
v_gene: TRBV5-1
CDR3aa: CASSLETGDNSPLHF
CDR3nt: TGCGCCAGCAGCTTGGAAACGGGGGATAATTCACCCCTCCACTTT

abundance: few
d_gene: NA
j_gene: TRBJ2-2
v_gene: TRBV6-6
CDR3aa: CASSYDEETGELFF
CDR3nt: TGTGCCAGCAGTTACGATGAGGAGACCGGGGAGCTGTTTTTT

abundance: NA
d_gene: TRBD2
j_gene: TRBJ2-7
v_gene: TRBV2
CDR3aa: CASSPLAGIPLIEQYF
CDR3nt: TGTGCCAGCAGTCCCCTAGCGGGGATTCCCCTAATCGAGCAGTACTTC

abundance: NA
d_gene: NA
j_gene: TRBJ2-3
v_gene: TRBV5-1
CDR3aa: CASSLSGQGTDTQYF
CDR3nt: TGCGCCAGCAGCTTGTCGGGACAAGGGACAGATACGCAGTATTTT

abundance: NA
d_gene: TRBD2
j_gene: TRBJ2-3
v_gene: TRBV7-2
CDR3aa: CASSHLAGSTDTQYF
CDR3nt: TGTGCCAGCAGCCATCTAGCGGGCAGCACAGATACGCAGTATTTT

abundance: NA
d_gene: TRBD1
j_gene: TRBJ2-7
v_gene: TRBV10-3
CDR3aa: CAMSETGENEQYF
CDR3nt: TGTGCCATGAGCGAGACAGGGGAGAACGAGCAGTACTTC

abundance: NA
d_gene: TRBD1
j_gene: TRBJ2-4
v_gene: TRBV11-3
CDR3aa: CASSLGDRGPKNIQYF
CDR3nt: TGTGCCAGCAGCTTGGGGGACAGGGGTCCCAAAAACATTCAGTACTTC

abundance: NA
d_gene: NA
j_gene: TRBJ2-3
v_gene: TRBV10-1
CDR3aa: CASSCKGGWTDTQYF
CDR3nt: TGCGCCAGCAGCTGCAAGGGGGGGTGGACAGATACGCAGTATTTT

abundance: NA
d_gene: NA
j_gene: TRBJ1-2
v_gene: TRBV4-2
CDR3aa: CASSHPYVGGYGYGYTF
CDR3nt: TGTGCCAGCAGCCATCCATACGTGGGGGGGTACGGCTATGGCTACACCTTC

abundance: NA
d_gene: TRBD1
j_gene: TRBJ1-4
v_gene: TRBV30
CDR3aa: CAYRTGGIEKLFF
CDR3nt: TGTGCCTACCGGACAGGGGGCATTGAAAAACTGTTTTTT

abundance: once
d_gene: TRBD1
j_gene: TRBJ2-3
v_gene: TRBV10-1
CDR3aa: CASGDRGDTDTQYF
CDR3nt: TGCGCCAGCGGGGACAGGGGGGACACAGATACGCAGTATTTT

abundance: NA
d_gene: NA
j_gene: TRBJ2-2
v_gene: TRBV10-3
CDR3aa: CAISWNFRGELFF
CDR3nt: TGTGCCATCAGTTGGAATTTTCGCGGGGAGCTGTTTTTT

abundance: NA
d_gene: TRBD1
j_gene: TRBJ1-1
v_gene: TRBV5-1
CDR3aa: CASSPGTGGQVLAFF
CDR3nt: TGCGCCAGCAGCCCAGGGACAGGGGGCCAAGTTCTAGCTTTCTTT

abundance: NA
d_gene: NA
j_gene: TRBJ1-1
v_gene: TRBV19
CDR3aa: CASSIGQRVSNTEAFF
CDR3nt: TGTGCCAGTAGTATCGGACAGCGAGTATCGAACACTGAAGCTTTCTTT

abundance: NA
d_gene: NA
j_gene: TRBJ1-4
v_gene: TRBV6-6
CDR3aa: CASRIDATNEKLFF
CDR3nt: TGTGCCAGCAGAATAGATGCAACTAATGAAAAACTGTTTTTT

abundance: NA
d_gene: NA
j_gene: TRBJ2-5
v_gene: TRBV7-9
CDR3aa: CASSLAEQLETQYF
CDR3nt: TGTGCCAGCAGCTTAGCGGAGCAGTTGGAGACCCAGTACTTC

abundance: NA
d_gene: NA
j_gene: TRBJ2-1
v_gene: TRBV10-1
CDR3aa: CASSDFGEQFF
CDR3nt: TGCGCCAGCAGTGACTTTGGTGAGCAGTTCTTC

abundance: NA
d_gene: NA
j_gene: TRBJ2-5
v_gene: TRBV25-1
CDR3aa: CASSEAGVHQETQYF
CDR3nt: TGTGCCAGCAGTGAGGCCGGGGTGCACCAAGAGACCCAGTACTTC